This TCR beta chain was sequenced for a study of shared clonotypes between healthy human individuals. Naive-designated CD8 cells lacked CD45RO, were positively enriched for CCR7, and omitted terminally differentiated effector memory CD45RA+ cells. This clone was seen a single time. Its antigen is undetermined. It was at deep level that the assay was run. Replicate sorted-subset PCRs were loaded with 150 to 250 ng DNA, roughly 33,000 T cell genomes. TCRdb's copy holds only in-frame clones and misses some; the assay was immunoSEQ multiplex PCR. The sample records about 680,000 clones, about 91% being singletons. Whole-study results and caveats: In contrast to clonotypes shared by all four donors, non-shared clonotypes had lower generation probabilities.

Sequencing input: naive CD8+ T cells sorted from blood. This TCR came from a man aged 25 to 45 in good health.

CDR3 bases: TGTGCCACCCCGGGACAGGGGGCCGTGGGGACCTACGAGCAGTACTTC. This translates into CATPGQGAVGTYEQYF. The chain uses TRBV14 and TRBJ2-7; 12 nucleotides align to TRBD1. This CDR3 has 16 amino acids. From germline, CDR1 is SGHDN and CDR2 FVKESK. V lost 10 bases and J lost 2; bases outside the gene matches: 12.